This entry concerns a single TCR beta chain. Regions amplified from RNA transcripts were the TCR beta CDR3 regions. In the first-round RT-PCR of the TCR CDR3, the HTBI primer set was used. TCRdb redid the calling of the multiplex PCR reads with MiXCR, one entry per CDR3 protein. The sample shows 300,000 to 450,000 distinct CDR3 sequences, about 18% of them seen only once. This specimen belongs to a study of T cells in Graves' hyperthyroidism and ophthalmopathy. The length of the CDR3 is 14 residues. Germline values: CDR1 SGDLS, CDR2 YYNGEE. Trimming took off 4 bases at V and 6 bases at J, with 13 bases between the two ends. Thyroid ultrasound, orbital computed tomography, clinical symptoms, and serum thyroxine and TRAb underpinned diagnoses. Using roughly 9.4 ml of fresh peripheral blood, PBMCs were prepared.

The V gene is TRBV9, the J gene TRBJ1-4; D gene ambiguous. The receptor was isolated from a woman aged 25-40 years with Graves' hyperthyroidism that later progressed to Graves' ophthalmopathy. Input material: blood. The CDR3, as DNA: TGTGCCAGCAGCCGGCGGGCAGGAGATGAAAAACTGTTTTTT. Its protein is CASSRRAGDEKLFF.